This entry lists 14 T cell receptor beta chains sequenced from one sample in a study of Ad26.COV2.S vaccination and SARS-CoV-2 variants. Treatment noted: about 20 received Ad26.COV2.S at low or high dose, single or two shots; 5 received placebo; per-sample allocation not given. It was on day 63 after the first vaccine or placebo injection that samples were taken. TCRdb's table, derived via immunoSEQ multiplex PCR, lists solely in-frame clones and lacks some. Of around 250,000 clones listed, 87% are singletons. The source material was peripheral blood, sampled in a trial of Ad26.COV2.S vaccine versus placebo. These receptor sequences come from a person between 18 and 65 years old who received the Ad26.COV2.S COVID-19 vaccine or a placebo.

The chain couples TRBV7-9 to TRBJ1-5, with D uncertain. Per germline, CDR1 SEHNR and CDR2 FQNEAQ (reference sequence). Between the trimmed V and J ends, which lost 0 bases and 2 bases, there was a span of 5 bases. The CDR3 contains 14 residues. CDR3: CASSLAQGNQPQHF. As DNA, the CDR3 is TGTGCCAGCAGCTTAGCGCAGGGCAATCAGCCCCAGCATTTT.

This chain links TRBV5-6 with TRBJ2-1; TRBD2 is a possible D gene (6 bases). The CDR3 totals 14 residues. CDR1 is SGHDT and CDR2 is YYEEEE in the germline V gene. V lost 4 bases to trimming and J lost 7 bases, with 15 bases between them. The CDR3, as DNA: TGTGCCAGCAGCCGGCGGGGTTGGGGGAATGAGCAGTTCTTC. Amino acids: CASSRRGWGNEQFF.

V usage is TRBV7-9 and J usage is TRBJ2-1; perhaps TRBD2 as D (6 bases). The CDR3 has 14 amino acids. Germline values: CDR1 SEHNR, CDR2 FQNEAQ (reference sequence). V lost 8 bases and J 7 bases, leaving 18 bases between the germline ends. Here the CDR3 DNA reads TGTGCCAGCCCCCACCCACGGGAGTCAAATGAGCAGTTCTTC. It specifies CASPHPRESNEQFF.

Turning to this clone: The sample has other DNA sequences that encode this CDR3 too. The rearrangement uses TRBV24-1 and TRBJ1-5; tentatively, D is TRBD1 (6 bases). The ends were cut back, 2 bases at V and 4 bases at J, with 8 bases in the middle. From germline, CDR1 is KGHDR and CDR2 SFDVKD. The CDR3 loop spans 14 amino acids. Written as DNA, the CDR3 is TGTGCCACCAGTGATTCCAGGGGAAATCAGCCCCAGCATTTT. Residues: CATSDSRGNQPQHF.

The chain is built from TRBV4-1 and TRBJ2-1; D unclear. The ends were cut back, 4 bases at V and 3 bases at J, with 13 bases in the middle. The CDR3 has 15 residues. Germline V gives CDR1 MGHRA, CDR2 YSYEKL. CDR3 nucleotide sequence: TGCGCCAGCAGCCGGAGTAGGTCGGGCTACAATGAGCAGTTCTTC. Its translation: CASSRSRSGYNEQFF.

This chain connects TRBV2 to TRBJ2-2; D is possibly TRBD1 or TRBD2 (5 bases each). Trimming took off 6 bases at V and 4 bases at J, with 15 bases between the two ends. The germline CDR1 and CDR2 sequences are SNHLY and FYNNEI. The CDR3 length is 15 residues. CDR3 in amino acids: CASRGERASTGELFF. The CDR3 DNA reads as TGTGCCAGCAGGGGGGAGAGGGCGAGCACCGGGGAGCTGTTTTTT.

This clone has just a few counts. The CDR3 region is CASSLGTSGVSGNTIYF. The DNA for the CDR3 is TGTGCCAGCAGCCTGGGGACATCGGGAGTCTCTGGAAACACCATATATTTT. This chain uses TRBV3-1 (or the pseudogene TRBV3-2) with TRBJ1-3; possible D gene TRBD1, 6 bases. Trimming took off 4 bases at V and 0 bases at J, with 16 bases between the two ends. Germline V lookup: CDR1 LGHDT, CDR2 YNNKEL (reference sequence). The CDR3 length is 17 residues.

The V call is TRBV13, the J call TRBJ2-3, with D tentatively TRBD1 (6 bases). CDR3 length: 14 amino acids. CDR1 is PRHDT, CDR2 FYEKMQ, per germline (reference sequence). V was trimmed by 0 bases and J by 6 bases, leaving 10 bases between them. CDR3 DNA: TGTGCCAGCAGCTTAGGACAGGGAGCGGATACGCAGTATTTT. Protein product: CASSLGQGADTQYF.

This clone was counted a single time. This sequence joins TRBV30 and TRBJ2-4, with 8 bases that match TRBD2. With 0 bases clipped from V and 0 bases from J, the junction kept 1 base outside the gene matches. Germline V gene lookup returns CDR1 GTSNPN and CDR2 SVGIG (reference sequence). The CDR3 runs to 15 residues. The CDR3 sequence: CAWSVLAGAKNIQYF. The CDR3 bases are TGTGCCTGGAGTGTTCTAGCGGGAGCCAAAAACATTCAGTACTTC. The complete variable domain, with remaining parts taken from reference TRBV30 and TRBJ2-4, reads SQTIHQWPATLVQPVGSPLSLECTVEGTSNPNLYWYRQAAGRGLQLLFYSVGIGQISSEVPQNLSASRPQDRQFILSSKKLLLSDSGFYLCAWSVLAGAKNIQYFGAGTRLSVL.

The chain uses TRBV11-3 and TRBJ1-1; D is unresolved. Looked up from germline, CDR1 is SGHNT and CDR2 is YENEEA. The CDR3 loop spans 12 amino acids. V was shortened by 6 bases and J by 0 bases, with 5 bases between the two germline ends. The CDR3 nucleotides read TGTGCCAGCAGTTATATGAACACTGAAGCTTTCTTT. Translating it yields CASSYMNTEAFF.

The CDR3 bases are TGTGCCTGGAGTACAGGGACACGCTTCTCTTCGGGGTGGTCACCCCTCCACTTT. This codes for CAWSTGTRFSSGWSPLHF. This chain links TRBV30 with TRBJ1-6, with TRBD1 as a possible D gene (6 bases). The CDR3 has 18 residues. V lost 2 bases, J lost 10 bases, and 27 bases lay in between. Germline V gene data show CDR1 as GTSNPN and CDR2 as SVGIG (reference sequence).

The chain combines TRBV6-6 with TRBJ1-1; no clear D gene. The CDR3 length is 14 residues. Germline V CDR1 and CDR2: MNHNY, SVGAGI (reference sequence). Trimming shortened V by 10 bases and J by 8 bases, and 23 bases separated the two germline ends. The CDR3 DNA sequence: TGTGCCACCCTCCTCCGAAGTATCCCCCCCGAAGCTTTCTTT. This codes for CATLLRSIPPEAFF.

This chain uses TRBV21-1 with TRBJ1-4; TRBD1, the table's D call, was not compared with the DNA. TRBV21-1 is recorded as a pseudogene. CDR3 length: 19 amino acids. This CDR3 reads CASRLRPGTGIRTNEKLFF. CDR3 nucleotides: TGTGCTAGCAGACTACGTCCCGGGACAGGGATCCGGACTAATGAAAAACTGTTTTTT.

This chain connects TRBV27 to TRBJ2-7; D could derive from TRBD1 or TRBD2 (5 bases each). This CDR3 contains 16 residues. Per the germline V gene, CDR1 is MNHEY and CDR2 is SMNVEV (reference sequence). Trimming shortened V by 2 bases and J by 3 bases, and 17 bases separated the two germline ends. This CDR3 is CASSLAGTAAFYEQYF. CDR3 coding DNA: TGTGCCAGCAGTTTAGCCGGGACGGCCGCATTCTACGAGCAGTACTTC.